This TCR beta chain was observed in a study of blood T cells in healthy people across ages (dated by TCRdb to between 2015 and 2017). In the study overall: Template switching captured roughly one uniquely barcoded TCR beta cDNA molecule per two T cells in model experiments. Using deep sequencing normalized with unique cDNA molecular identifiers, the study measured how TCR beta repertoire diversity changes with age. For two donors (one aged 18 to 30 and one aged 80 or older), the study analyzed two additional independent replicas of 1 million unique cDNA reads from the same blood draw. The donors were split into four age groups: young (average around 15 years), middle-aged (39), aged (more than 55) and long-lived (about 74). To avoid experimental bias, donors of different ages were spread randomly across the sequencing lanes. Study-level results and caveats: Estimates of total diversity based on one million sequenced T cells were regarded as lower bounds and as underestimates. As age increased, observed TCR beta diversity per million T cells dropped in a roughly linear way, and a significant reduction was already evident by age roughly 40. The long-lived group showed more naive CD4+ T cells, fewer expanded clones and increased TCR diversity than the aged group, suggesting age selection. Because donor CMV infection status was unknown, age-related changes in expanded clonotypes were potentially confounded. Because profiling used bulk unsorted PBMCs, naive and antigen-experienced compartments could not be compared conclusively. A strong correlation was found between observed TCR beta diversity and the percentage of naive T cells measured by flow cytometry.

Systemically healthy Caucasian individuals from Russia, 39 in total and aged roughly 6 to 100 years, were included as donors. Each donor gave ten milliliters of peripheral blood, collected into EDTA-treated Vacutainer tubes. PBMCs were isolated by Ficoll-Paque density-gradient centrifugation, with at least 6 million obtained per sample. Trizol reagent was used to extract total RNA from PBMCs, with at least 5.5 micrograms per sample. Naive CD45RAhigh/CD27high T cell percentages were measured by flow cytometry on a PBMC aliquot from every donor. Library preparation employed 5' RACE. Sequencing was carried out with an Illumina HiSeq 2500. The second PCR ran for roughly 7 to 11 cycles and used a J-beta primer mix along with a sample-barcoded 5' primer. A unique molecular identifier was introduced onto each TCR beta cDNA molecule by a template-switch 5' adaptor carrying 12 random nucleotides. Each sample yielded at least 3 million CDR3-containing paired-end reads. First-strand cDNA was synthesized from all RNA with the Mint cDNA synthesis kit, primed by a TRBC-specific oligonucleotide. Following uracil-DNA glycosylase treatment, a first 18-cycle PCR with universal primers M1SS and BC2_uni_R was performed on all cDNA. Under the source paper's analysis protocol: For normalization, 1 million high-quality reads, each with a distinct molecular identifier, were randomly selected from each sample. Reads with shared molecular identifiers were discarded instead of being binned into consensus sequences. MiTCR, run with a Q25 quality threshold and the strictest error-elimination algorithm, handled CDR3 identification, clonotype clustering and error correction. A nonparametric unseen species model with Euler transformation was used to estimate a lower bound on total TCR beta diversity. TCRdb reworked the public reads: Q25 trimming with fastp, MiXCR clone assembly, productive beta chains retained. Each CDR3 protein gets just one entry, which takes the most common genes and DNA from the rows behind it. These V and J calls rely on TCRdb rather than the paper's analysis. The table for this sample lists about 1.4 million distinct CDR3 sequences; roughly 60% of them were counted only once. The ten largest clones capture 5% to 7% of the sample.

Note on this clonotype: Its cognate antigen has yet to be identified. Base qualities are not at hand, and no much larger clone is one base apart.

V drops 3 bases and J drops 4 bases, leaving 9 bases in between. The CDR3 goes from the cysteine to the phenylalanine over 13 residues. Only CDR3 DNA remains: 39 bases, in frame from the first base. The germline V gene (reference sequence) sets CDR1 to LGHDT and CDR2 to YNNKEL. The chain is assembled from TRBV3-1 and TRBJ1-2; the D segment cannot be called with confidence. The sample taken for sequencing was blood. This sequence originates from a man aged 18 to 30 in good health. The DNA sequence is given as TGTGCCAGCAGCCACCCAGGCCCCTATGGCTACACCTTC. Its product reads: CASSHPGPYGYTF.